This T cell receptor (beta chain) was identified in a study of blood T cell repertoires in COVID-19. Study as a whole: Collection of acute and convalescent COVID-19 samples took place in the United States, Italy and Spain.

V was shortened by 5 bases and J by 11 bases, with 12 bases between the two germline ends. The CDR3 has 11 amino acids. Germline-derived CDR1 and CDR2 are KGHSH and LQKENI. Here immunoSEQ multiplex PCR was the method, and the copy in TCRdb shows in-frame clones only, minus some. The sample has 13,000 or so clones; about 86% are singletons. This clone came up a few times. This TCR came from a man at least 80 years old with acute or convalescent COVID-19. The rearrangement joins TRBV18 to TRBJ1-2; perhaps TRBD1 as D (6 bases). Sequencing used peripheral blood. The CDR3 region has the DNA TGTGCCAGCTCAGCGGACAGTTTATACACCTTC. Translation: CASSADSLYTF.